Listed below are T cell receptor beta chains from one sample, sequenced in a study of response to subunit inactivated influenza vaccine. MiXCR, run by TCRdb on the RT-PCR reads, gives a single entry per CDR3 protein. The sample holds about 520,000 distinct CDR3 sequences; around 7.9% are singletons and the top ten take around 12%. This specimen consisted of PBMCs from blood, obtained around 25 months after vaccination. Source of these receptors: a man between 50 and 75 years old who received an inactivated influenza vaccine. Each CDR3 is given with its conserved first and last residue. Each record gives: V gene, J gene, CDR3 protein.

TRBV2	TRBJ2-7	CASGRQGPYEQYF
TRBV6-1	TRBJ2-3	CASTPPGGGQYTQYF
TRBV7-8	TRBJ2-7	CASSLGGQGGYYEQYF
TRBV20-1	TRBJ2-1	CSPKGLAGGVEQFF
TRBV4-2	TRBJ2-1	CASSQDGGYSYNEQFF
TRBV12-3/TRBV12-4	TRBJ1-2	CASSLEGWDYGYTF
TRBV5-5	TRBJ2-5	CASSLDPIPRETQHF
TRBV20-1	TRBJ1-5	CSARVSGNQPQHF
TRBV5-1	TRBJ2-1	CASRIRTGSDNEQFF
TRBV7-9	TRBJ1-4	CASSPLGKEKLFF
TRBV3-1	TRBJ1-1	CASSQEDRSTEAFF
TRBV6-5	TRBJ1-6	CASSYSFRSSYNSPLHF
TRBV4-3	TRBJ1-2	CASSQELGLWYGYTF
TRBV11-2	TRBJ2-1	CASSPNRLGYEQFF
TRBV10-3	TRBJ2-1	CATALRADGSYNEQFF
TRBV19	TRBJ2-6	CASSTYQTGTSGANVLTF